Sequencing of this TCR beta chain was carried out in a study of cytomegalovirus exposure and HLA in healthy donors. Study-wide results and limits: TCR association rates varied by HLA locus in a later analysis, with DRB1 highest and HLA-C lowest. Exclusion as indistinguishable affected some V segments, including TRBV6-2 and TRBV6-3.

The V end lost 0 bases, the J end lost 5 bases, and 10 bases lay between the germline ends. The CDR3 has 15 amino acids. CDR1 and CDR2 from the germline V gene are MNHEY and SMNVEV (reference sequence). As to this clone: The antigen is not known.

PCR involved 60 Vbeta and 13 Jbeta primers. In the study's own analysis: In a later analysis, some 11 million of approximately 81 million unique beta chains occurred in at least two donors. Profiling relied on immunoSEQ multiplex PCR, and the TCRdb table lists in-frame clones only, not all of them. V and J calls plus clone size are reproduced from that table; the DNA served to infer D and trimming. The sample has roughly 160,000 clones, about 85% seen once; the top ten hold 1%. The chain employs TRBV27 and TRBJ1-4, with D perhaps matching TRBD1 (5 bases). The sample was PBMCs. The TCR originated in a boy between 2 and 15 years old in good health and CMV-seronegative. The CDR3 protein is CASSLSTDLNEKLFF. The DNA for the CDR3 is TGTGCCAGCAGTTTATCGACAGATTTAAATGAAAAACTGTTTTTT.